This T cell receptor beta chain was observed in a study of blood T cell repertoires in COVID-19. Across the study: T cells, B-cell-depleted T cells, or PBMCs supplied cDNA or gDNA.

Assay: immunoSEQ multiplex PCR; the TCRdb copy retains only in-frame clones and omits some. This table has more than 150,000 clones, roughly 80% appearing once. The length of the CDR3 is 15 residues. CDR1 and CDR2 from the germline V gene are SGHNT and YYREEE (reference sequence). The V segment lost 4 bases and the J segment 4 bases; nucleotides outside the gene matches: 5. The V and J genes are TRBV5-4 and TRBJ1-6; 7 nucleotides agree with TRBD1. Sequencing used peripheral blood. The sequence derives from a man in his sixties with acute or convalescent COVID-19. Here the CDR3 reads CASSRPGQYNSPLHF. Written as DNA, the CDR3 is TGTGCCAGCAGCCGCCCGGGACAGTATAATTCACCCCTCCACTTT.